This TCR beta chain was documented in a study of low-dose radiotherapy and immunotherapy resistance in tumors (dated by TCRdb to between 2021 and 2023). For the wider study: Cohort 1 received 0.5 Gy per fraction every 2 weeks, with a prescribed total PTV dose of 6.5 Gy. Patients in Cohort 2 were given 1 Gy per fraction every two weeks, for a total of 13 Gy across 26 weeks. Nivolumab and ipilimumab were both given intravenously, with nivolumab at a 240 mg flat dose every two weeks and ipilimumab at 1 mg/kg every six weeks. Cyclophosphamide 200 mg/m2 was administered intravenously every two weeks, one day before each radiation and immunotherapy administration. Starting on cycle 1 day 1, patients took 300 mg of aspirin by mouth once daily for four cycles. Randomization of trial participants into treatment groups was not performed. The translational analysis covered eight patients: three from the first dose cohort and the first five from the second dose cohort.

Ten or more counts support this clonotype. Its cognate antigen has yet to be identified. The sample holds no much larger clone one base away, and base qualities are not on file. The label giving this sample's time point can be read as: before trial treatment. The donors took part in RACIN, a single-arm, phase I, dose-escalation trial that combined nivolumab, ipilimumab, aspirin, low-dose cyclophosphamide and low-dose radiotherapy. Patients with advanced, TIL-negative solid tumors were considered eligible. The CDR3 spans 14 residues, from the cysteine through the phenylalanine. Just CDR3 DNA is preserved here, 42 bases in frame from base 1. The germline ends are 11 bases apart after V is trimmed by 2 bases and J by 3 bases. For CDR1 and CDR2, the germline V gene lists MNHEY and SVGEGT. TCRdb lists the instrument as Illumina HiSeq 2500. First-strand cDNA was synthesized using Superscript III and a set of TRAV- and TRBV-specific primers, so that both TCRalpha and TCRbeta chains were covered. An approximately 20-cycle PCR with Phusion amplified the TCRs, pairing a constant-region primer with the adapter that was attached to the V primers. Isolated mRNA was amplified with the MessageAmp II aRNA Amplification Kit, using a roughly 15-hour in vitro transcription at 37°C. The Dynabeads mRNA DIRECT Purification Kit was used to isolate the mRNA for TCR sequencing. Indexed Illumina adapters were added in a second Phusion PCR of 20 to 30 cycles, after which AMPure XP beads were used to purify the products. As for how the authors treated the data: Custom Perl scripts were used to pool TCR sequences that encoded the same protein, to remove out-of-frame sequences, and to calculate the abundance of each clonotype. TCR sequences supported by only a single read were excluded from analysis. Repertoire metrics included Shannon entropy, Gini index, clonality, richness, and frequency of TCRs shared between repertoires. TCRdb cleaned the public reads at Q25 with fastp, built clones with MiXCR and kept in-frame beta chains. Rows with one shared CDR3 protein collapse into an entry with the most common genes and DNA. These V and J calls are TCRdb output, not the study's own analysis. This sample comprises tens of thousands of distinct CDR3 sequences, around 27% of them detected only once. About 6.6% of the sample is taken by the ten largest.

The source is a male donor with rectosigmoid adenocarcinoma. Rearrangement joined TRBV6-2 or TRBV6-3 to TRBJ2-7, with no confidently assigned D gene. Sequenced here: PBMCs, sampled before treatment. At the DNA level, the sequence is TGTGCCAGCAGTTACCCAGGATTCGACTACGAGCAGTACTTC. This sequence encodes CASSYPGFDYEQYF.